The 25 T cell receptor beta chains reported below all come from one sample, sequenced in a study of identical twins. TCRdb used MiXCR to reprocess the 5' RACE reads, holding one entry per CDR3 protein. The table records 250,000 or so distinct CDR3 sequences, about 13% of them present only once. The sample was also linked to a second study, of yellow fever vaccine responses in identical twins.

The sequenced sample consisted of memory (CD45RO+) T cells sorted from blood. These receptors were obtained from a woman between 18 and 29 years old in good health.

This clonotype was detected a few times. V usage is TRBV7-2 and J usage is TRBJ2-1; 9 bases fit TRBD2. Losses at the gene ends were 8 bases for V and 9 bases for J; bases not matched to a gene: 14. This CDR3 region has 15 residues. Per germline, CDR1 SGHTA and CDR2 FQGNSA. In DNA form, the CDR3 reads TGTGCCAGCCAAGCCTCGGGGGTAGCGGGAGTTGAGCAGTTCTTC. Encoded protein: CASQASGVAGVEQFF.

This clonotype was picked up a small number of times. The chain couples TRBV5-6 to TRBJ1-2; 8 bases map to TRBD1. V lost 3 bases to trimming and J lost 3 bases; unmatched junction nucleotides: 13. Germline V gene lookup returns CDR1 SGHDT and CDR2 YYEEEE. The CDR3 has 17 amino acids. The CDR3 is CASSSVVAQGADYGYTF. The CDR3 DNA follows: TGTGCCAGCAGCTCCGTAGTTGCCCAGGGGGCGGACTATGGCTACACCTTC.

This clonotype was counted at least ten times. The CDR3 DNA follows: TGTGCCAGCAGCTTAGGACAAAAGAACTACGAGCAGTACTTC. Encoded protein: CASSLGQKNYEQYF. The rearrangement uses TRBV7-9 and TRBJ2-7, with D unresolved. Germline-derived CDR1 and CDR2 are SEHNR and FQNEAQ (reference sequence). Trimming removed 1 base at V and 3 bases at J, with 10 bases between. CDR3 size: 14 residues.

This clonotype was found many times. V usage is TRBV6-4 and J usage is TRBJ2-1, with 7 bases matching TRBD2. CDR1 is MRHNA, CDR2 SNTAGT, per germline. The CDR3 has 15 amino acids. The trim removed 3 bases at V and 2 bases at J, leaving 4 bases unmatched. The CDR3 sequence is CASSDVAGTYNEQFF. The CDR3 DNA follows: TGTGCCAGCAGTGATGTAGCGGGTACCTACAATGAGCAGTTCTTC.

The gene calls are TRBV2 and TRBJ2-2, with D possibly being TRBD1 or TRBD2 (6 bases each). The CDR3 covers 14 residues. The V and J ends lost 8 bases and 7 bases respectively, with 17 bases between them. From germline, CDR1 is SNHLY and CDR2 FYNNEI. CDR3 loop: CASSRGLAVGELFF. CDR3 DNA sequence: TGTGCCAGCTCCCGGGGGCTAGCAGTCGGGGAGCTGTTTTTT. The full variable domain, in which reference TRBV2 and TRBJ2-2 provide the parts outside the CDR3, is EPEVTQTPSHQVTQMGQEVILRCVPISNHLYFYWYRQILGQKVEFLVSFYNNEISEKSEIFDDQFSVERPDGSNFTLKIRSTKLEDSAMYFCASSRGLAVGELFFGEGSRLTVL.

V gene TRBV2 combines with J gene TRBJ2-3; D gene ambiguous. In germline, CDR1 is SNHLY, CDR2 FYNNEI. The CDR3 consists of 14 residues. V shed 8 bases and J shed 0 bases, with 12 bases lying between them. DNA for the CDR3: TGTGCCAGCCGCATAGTAGGGAGCACAGATACGCAGTATTTT. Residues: CASRIVGSTDTQYF.

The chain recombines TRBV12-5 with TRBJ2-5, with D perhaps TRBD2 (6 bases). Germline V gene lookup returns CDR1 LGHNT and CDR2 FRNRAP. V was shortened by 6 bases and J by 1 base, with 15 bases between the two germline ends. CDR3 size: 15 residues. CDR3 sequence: CASGHPGSFQETQYF. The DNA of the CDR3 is TGTGCTAGTGGCCACCCCGGGAGCTTCCAAGAGACCCAGTACTTC. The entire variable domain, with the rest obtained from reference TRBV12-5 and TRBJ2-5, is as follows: DARVTQTPRHKVTEMGQEVTMRCQPILGHNTVFWYRQTMMQGLELLAYFRNRAPLDDSGMPKDRFSAEMPDATLATLKIQPSEPRDSAVYFCASGHPGSFQETQYFGPGTRLLVL.

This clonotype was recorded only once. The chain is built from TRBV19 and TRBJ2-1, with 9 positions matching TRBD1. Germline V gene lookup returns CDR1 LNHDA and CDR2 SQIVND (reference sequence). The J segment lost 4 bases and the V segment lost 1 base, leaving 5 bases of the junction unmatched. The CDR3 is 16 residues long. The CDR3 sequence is CASSIVGTGRYNEQFF. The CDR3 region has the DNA TGTGCCAGTAGTATAGTGGGGACAGGGCGGTACAATGAGCAGTTCTTC.

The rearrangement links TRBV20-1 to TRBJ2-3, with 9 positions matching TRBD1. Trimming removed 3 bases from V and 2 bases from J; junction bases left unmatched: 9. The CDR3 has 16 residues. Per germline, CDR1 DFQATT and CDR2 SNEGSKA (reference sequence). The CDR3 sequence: CSARTRTGAYTDTQYF. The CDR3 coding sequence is TGCAGTGCTAGGACTAGGACAGGGGCCTACACAGATACGCAGTATTTT.

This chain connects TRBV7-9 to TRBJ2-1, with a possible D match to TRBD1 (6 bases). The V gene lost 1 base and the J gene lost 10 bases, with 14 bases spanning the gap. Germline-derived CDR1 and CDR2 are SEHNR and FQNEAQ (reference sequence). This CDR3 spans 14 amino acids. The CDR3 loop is CASSLDGQSSEQFF. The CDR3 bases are TGTGCCAGCAGCTTAGACGGACAGAGCTCGGAGCAGTTCTTC. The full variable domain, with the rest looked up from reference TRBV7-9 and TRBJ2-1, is DTGVSQNPRHKITKRGQNVTFRCDPISEHNRLYWYRQTLGQGPEFLTYFQNEAQLEKSRLLSDRFSAERPKGSFSTLEIQRTEQGDSAMYLCASSLDGQSSEQFFGPGTRLTVL.

The CDR3 sequence is CASSFYGRSSYEQYF. CDR3 sequence (DNA): TGTGCCAGCTCATTCTATGGGAGGTCCTCCTACGAGCAGTACTTC. The rearrangement links TRBV18 to TRBJ2-7, with D tentatively TRBD2 (6 bases). The CDR3 consists of 15 residues. The ends were cut back, 5 bases at V and 0 bases at J, with 14 bases in the middle. Per germline, CDR1 KGHSH and CDR2 LQKENI.

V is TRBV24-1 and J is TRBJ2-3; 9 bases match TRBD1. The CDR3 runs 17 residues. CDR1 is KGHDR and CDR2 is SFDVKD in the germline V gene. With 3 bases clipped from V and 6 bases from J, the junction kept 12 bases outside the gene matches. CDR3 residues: CATSDHLNRDRADTQYF. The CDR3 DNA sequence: TGTGCCACCAGTGATCACCTAAACCGGGACAGGGCCGATACGCAGTATTTT.

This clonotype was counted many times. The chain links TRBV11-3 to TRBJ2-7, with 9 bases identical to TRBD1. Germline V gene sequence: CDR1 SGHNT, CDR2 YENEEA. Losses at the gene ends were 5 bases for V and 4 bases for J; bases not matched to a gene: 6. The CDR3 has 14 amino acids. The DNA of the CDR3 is TGTGCCAGCAGCCCGGGACAGGGTAATTACGAGCAGTACTTC. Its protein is CASSPGQGNYEQYF.

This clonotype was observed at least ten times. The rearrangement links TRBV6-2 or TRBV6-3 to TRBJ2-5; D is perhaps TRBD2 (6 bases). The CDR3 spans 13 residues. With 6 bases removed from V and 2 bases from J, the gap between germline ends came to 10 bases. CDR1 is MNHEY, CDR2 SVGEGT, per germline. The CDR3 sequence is CASRGTPQETQYF. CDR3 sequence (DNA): TGTGCCAGCAGGGGGACTCCTCAAGAGACCCAGTACTTC.

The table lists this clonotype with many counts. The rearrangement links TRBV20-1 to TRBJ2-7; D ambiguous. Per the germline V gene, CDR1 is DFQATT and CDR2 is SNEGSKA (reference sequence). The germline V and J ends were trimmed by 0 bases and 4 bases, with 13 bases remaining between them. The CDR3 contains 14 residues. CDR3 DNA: TGCAGTGCTAGAGATATGAGGTACGGGTACGAGCAGTACTTC. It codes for CSARDMRYGYEQYF.

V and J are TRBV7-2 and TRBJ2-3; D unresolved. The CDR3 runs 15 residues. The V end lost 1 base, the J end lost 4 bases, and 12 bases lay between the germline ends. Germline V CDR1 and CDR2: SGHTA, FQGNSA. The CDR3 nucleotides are TGTGCCAGCAGCTTAGATGGTTCAGAGGCAGATACGCAGTATTTT. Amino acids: CASSLDGSEADTQYF.

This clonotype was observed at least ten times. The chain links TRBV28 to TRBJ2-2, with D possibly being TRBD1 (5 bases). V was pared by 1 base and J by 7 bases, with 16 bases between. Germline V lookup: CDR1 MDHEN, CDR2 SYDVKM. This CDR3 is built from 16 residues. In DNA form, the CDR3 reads TGTGCCAGCAGTTTATCTGGGGCCACATTGGGCGGGGAGCTGTTTTTT. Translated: CASSLSGATLGGELFF.

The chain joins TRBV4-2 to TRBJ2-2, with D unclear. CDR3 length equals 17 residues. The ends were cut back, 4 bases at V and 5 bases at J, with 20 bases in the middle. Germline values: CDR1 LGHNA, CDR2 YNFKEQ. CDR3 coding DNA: TGTGCCAGCAGCCCCAGACAACCCACCCGACGGACCGGGGAGCTGTTTTTT. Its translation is CASSPRQPTRRTGELFF.

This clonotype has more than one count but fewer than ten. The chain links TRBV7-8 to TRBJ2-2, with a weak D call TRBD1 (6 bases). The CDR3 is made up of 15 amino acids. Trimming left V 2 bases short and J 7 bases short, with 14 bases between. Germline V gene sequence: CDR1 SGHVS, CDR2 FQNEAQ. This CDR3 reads CASSLLQGSIGELFF. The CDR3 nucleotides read TGTGCCAGCAGCTTATTACAGGGTTCGATCGGGGAGCTGTTTTTT.

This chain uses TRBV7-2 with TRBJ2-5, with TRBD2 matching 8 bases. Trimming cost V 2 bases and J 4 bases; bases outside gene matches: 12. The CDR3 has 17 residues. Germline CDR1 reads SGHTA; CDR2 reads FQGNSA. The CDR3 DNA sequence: TGTGCCAGCAGCTTATCGGATGGACGGGGGGGCCGAGAGACCCAGTACTTC. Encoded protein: CASSLSDGRGGRETQYF.

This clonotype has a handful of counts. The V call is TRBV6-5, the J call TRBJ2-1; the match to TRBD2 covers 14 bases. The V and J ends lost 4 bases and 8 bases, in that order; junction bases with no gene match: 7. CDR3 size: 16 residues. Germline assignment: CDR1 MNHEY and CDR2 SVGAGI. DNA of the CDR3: TGTGCCAGCAGTTTTGGGACTAGCGGGGGATCTGATGAGCAGTTCTTC. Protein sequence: CASSFGTSGGSDEQFF.

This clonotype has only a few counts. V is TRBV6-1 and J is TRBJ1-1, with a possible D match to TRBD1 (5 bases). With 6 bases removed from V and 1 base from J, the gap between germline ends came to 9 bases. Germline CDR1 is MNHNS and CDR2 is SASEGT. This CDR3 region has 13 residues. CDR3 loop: CASSPGQNTEAFF. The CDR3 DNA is TGTGCCAGCAGCCCCGGACAGAACACTGAAGCTTTCTTT.

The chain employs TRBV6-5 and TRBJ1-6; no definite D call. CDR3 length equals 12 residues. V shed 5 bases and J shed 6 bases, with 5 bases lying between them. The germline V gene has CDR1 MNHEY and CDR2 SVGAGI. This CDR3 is CASSGSNSPLHF. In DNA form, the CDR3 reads TGTGCCAGCAGTGGAAGTAATTCACCCCTCCACTTT.

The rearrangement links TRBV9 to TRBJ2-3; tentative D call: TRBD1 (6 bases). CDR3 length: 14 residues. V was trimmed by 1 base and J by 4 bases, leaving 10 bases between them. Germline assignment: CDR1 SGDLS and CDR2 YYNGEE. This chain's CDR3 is CASSVPGESDTQYF. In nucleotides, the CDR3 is TGTGCCAGCAGCGTACCAGGGGAGTCAGATACGCAGTATTTT.

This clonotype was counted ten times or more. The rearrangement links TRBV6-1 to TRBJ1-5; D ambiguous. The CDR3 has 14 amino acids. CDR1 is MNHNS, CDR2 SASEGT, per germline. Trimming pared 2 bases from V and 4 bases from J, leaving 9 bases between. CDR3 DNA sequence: TGTGCCAGCAGTGAATACGTGGGAAATCAGCCCCAGCATTTT. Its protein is CASSEYVGNQPQHF.